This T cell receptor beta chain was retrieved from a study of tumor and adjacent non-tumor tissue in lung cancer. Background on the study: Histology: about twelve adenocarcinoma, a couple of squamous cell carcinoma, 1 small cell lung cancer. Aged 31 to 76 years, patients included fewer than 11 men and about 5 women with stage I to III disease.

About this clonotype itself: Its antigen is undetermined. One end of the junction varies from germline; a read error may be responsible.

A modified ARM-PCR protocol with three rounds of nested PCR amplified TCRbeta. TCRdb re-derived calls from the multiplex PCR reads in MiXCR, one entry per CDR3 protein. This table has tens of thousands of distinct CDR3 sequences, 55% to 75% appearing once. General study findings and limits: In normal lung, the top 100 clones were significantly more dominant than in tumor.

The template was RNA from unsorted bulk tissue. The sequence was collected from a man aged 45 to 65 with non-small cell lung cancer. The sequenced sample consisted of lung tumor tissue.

The CDR3 is CASNKQGPNQSQHF. Written as DNA, the CDR3 is TGTGCCAGCAATAAACAGGGCCCTAATCAGTCCCAGCATTTT. This chain uses TRBV6-1 with TRBJ1-5; the D gene is possibly TRBD1 (6 bases). The germline V gene encodes CDR1 MNHNS and CDR2 SASEGT. The CDR3 spans 14 residues.